A single T cell receptor beta chain is shown here with its context. This sample stems from a study of blood T cell repertoires in COVID-19. Study background: The United States, Italy and Spain provided the acute and convalescent COVID-19 samples.

Enrolled through a virtual design, the participants were between about 18 and 89 years of age and came from some 26 US areas. Exposed participants came across a COVID-19 case within 2 weeks before study entry. TCRdb's table, derived via immunoSEQ multiplex PCR, lists solely in-frame clones and lacks some. The sample consists of roughly 240,000 clones, over 80% of them appearing once. The V end lost 3 bases, the J end lost 10 bases, and 20 bases lay between the germline ends. Germline assignment: CDR1 SGHDT and CDR2 YYEEEE. CDR3 size: 15 residues. The chain couples TRBV5-6 to TRBJ2-1; tentatively, D is TRBD2 (6 bases). This receptor was taken from a man in his fifties or sixties who had been exposed to COVID-19. The sample consisted of PBMCs or T cells enriched from blood (not recorded which). DNA of the CDR3: TGTGCCAGCAGCTCAGAAATGACTAGTATCTGGGAGCAGTTCTTC. Translated, it gives CASSSEMTSIWEQFF.